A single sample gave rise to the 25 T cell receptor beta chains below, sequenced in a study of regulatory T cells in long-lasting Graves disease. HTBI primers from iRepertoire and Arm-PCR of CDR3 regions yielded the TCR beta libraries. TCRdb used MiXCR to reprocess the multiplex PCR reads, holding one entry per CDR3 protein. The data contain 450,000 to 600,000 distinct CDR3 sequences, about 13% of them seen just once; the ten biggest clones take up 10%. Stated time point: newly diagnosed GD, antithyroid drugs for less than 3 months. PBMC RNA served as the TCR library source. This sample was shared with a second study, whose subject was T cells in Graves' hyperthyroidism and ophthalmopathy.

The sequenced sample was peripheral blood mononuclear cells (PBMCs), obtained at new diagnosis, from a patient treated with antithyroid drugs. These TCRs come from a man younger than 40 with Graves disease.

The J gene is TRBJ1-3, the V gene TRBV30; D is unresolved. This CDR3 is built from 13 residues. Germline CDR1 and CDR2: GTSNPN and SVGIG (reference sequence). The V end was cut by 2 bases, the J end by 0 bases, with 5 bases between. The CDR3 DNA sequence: TGTGCCTGGAGTATTGTCTCTGGAAACACCATATATTTT. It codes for CAWSIVSGNTIYF.

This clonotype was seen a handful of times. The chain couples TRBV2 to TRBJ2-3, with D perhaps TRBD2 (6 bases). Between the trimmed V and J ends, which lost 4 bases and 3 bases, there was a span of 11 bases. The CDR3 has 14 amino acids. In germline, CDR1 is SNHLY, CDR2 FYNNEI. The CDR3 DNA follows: TGTGCCAGCAGTGGGAGGGCCAGGACAGATACGCAGTATTTT. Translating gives CASSGRARTDTQYF.

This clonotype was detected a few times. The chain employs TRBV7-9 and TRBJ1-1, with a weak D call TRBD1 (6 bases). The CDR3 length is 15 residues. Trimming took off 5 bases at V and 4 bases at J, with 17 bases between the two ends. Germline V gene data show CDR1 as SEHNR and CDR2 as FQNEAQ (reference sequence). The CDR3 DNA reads TGTGCCAGCAGCCCTACAGGGTTGGACGGCACTGAAGCTTTCTTT. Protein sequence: CASSPTGLDGTEAFF.

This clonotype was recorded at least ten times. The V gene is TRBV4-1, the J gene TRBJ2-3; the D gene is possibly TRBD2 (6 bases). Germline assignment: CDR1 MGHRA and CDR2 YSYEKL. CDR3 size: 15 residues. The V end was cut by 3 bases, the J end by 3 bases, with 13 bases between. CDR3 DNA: TGCGCCAGCAGCCAGACGGGCGGGACGACAGATACGCAGTATTTT. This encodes CASSQTGGTTDTQYF.

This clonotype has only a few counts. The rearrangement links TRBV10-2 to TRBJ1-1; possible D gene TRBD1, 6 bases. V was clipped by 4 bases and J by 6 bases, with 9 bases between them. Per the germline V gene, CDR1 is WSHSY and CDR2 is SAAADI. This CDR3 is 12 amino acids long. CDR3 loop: CASSAGGAEAFF. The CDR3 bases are TGCGCCAGCAGTGCTGGGGGCGCTGAAGCTTTCTTT.

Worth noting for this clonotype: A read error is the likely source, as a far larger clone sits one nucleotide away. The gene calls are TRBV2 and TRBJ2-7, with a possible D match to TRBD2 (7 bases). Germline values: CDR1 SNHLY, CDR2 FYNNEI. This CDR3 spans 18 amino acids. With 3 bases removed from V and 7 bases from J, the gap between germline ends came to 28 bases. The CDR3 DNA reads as TGTGCCAGCAGTGATGCCTCACTAGCGTTGGGGGGCGACAATGAGCAGTACTTC. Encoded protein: CASSDASLALGGDNEQYF.

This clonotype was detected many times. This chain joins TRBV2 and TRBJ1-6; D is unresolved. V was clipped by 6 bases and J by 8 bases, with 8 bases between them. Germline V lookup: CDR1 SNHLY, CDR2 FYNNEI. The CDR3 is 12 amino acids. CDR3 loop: CASRRVDSPLHF. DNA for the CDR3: TGTGCCAGCAGACGCGTGGATTCACCCCTCCACTTT.

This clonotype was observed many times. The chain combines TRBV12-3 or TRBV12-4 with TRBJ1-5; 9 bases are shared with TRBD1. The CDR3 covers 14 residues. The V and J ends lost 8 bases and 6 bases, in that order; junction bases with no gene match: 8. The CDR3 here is CASLKTGGGQPQHF. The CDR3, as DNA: TGTGCCAGCCTAAAGACAGGGGGAGGTCAGCCCCAGCATTTT.

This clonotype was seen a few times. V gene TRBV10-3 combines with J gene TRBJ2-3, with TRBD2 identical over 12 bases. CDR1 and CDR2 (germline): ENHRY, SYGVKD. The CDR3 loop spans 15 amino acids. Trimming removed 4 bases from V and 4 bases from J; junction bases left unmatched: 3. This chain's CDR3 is CAISASGRVADTQYF. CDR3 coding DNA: TGTGCCATCAGTGCTAGCGGGAGGGTCGCAGATACGCAGTATTTT.

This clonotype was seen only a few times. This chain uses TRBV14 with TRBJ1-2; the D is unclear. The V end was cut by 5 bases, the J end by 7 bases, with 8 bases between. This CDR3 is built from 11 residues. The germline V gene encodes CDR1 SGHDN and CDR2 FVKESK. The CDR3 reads CASSWSGGYTF. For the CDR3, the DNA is TGTGCCAGCAGCTGGTCGGGTGGCTACACCTTC.

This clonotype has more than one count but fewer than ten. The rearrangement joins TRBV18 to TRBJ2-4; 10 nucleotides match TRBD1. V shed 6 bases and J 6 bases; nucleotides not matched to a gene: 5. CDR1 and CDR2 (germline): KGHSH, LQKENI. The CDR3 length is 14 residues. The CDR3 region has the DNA TGTGCCAGCTCTCAGGGACAGGGGAGAAACATTCAGTACTTC. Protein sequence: CASSQGQGRNIQYF.

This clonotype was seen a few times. CDR3 DNA sequence: TGCGCCAGCAGCTCGAGCGGATTCAACGAGCAGTACTTC. This encodes CASSSSGFNEQYF. The chain combines TRBV5-1 with TRBJ2-7, with a weak D call TRBD2 (5 bases). The CDR3 totals 13 residues. V was shortened by 3 bases and J by 5 bases, with 12 bases between the two germline ends. Germline V gene data show CDR1 as SGHRS and CDR2 as YFSETQ.

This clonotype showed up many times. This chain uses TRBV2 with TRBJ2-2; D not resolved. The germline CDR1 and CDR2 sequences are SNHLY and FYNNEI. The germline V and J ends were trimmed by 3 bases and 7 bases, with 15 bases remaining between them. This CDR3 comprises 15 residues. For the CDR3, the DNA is TGTGCCAGCAGTGACAAGAAGACTTCTTTCGGGGAGCTGTTTTTT. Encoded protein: CASSDKKTSFGELFF.

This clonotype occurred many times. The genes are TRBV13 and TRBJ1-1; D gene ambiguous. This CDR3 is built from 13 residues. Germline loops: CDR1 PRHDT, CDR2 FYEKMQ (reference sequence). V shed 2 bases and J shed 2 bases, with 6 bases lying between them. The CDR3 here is CASSLRPNTEAFF. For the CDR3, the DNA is TGTGCCAGCAGCTTAAGGCCTAACACTGAAGCTTTCTTT.

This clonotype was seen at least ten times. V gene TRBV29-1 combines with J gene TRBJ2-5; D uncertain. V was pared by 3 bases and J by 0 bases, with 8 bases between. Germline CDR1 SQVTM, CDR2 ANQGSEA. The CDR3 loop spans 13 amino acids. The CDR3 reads CSVDALYQETQYF. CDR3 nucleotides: TGCAGCGTTGATGCACTATACCAAGAGACCCAGTACTTC.

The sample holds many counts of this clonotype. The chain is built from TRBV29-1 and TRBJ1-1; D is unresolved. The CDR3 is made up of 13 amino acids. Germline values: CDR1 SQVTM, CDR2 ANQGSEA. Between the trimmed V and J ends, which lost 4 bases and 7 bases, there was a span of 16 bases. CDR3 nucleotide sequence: TGCAGCGTTGGGCCATTCGACAAGGATGAAGCTTTCTTT. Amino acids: CSVGPFDKDEAFF.

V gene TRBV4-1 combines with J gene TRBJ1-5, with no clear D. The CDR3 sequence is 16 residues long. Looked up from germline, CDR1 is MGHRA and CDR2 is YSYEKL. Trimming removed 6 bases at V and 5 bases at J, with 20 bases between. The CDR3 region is CASSTPEGGSDQPQHF. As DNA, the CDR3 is TGCGCCAGCAGTACCCCAGAGGGAGGGTCAGATCAGCCCCAGCATTTT.

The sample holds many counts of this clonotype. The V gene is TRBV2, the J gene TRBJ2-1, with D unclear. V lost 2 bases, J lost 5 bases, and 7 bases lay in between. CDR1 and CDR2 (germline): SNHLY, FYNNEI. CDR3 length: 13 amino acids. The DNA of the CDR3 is TGTGCCAGCAGTGAATTCGAGCACAATGAGCAGTTCTTC. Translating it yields CASSEFEHNEQFF. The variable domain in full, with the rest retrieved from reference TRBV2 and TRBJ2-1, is EPEVTQTPSHQVTQMGQEVILRCVPISNHLYFYWYRQILGQKVEFLVSFYNNEISEKSEIFDDQFSVERPDGSNFTLKIRSTKLEDSAMYFCASSEFEHNEQFFGPGTRLTVL.

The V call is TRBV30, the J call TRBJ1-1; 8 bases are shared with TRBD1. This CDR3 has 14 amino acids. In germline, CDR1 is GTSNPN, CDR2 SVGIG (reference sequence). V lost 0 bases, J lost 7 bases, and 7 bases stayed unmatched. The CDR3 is CAWSVTRGQVEAFF. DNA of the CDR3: TGTGCCTGGAGTGTGACCCGGGGACAGGTTGAAGCTTTCTTT. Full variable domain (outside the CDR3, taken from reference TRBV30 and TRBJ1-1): SQTIHQWPATLVQPVGSPLSLECTVEGTSNPNLYWYRQAAGRGLQLLFYSVGIGQISSEVPQNLSASRPQDRQFILSSKKLLLSDSGFYLCAWSVTRGQVEAFFGQGTRLTVV.

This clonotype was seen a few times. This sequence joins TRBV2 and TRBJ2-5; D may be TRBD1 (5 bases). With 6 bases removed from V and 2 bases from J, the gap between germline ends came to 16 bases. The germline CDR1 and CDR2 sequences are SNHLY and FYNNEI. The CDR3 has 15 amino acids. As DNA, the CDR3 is TGTGCCAGCAGCGACTTAACTCAGGGACAAGAGACCCAGTACTTC. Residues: CASSDLTQGQETQYF.

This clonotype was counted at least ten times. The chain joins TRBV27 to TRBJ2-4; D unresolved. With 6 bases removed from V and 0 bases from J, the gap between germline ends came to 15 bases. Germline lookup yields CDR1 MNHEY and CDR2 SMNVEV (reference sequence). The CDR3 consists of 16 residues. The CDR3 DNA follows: TGTGCCAGCAGAGAGTTTCCATATTTAGCCAAAAACATTCAGTACTTC. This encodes CASREFPYLAKNIQYF.

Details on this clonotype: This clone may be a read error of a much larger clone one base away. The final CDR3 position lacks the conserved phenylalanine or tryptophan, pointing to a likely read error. Here the CDR3 reads CASSATSGRAIYEQYC. Here the CDR3 DNA reads TGTGCCAGCAGCGCGACTAGCGGGAGGGCCATCTACGAGCAGTACTGC. This chain uses TRBV14 with TRBJ2-7; 14 bases are a match to TRBD2. Germline-derived CDR1 and CDR2 are SGHDN and FVKESK. This CDR3 has 16 amino acids. V lost 5 bases, J lost 3 bases, and 6 bases stayed unmatched.

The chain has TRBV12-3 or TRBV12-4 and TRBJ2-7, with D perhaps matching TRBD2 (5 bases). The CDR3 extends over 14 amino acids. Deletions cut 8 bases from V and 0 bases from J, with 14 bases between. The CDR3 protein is CASRLSGSSYEQYF. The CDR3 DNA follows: TGTGCCAGCCGGTTAAGCGGCAGCTCCTACGAGCAGTACTTC.

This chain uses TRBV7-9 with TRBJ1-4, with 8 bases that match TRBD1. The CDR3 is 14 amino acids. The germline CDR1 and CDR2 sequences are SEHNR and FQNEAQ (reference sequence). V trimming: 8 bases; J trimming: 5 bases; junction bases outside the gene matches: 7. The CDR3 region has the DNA TGTGCCAGCGGGGGGACAGGAGGGAATGAAAAACTGTTTTTT. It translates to CASGGTGGNEKLFF.

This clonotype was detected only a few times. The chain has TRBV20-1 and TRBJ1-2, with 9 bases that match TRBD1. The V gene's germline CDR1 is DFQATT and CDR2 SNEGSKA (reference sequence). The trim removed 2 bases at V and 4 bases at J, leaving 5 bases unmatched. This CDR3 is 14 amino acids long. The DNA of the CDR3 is TGCAGTGCTAGATTCCGGGACAGGGCCTATGGCTACACCTTC. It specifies CSARFRDRAYGYTF.